Shown below are 28 T cell receptor beta chains from a single sample sequenced in a study of blood T cell repertoires in COVID-19. Repertoires were generated with immunoSEQ multiplex PCR, while TCRdb's copy carries only in-frame clones and drops some. The data contain fewer than 250,000 clones, 83% of them singletons. Sequencing was carried out using peripheral blood. The receptor source for this set is a middle-aged woman with active or convalescent COVID-19.

The chain links TRBV5-1 to TRBJ2-3; 7 nucleotides agree with TRBD1. With V trimmed by 4 bases and J by 4 bases, 6 bases remained unmatched. Germline V gene lookup returns CDR1 SGHRS and CDR2 YFSETQ. The CDR3 spans 14 residues. The CDR3 reads CASSKGQDADTQYF. In DNA form, the CDR3 reads TGCGCCAGCAGCAAAGGACAGGATGCAGATACGCAGTATTTT. Based on the CDR3 plus reference TRBV5-1 and TRBJ2-3, the full variable domain is KAGVTQTPRYLIKTRGQQVTLSCSPISGHRSVSWYQQTPGQGLQFLFEYFSETQRNKGNFPGRFSGRQFSNSRSEMNVSTLELGDSALYLCASSKGQDADTQYFGPGTRLTVL.

This clone was observed a handful of times. V is TRBV4-2 and J is TRBJ1-2; tentatively, D is TRBD1 (5 bases). CDR1 and CDR2 from the germline V gene are LGHNA and YNFKEQ. The V and J ends lost 4 bases and 6 bases respectively, with 12 bases between them. The CDR3 is 13 residues long. The CDR3 region is CASSPAGGDGYTF. The DNA of the CDR3 is TGTGCCAGCAGCCCAGCGGGGGGGGATGGCTACACCTTC.

This clone was recorded once. V is TRBV6-5 and J is TRBJ2-7; a possible D gene is TRBD1 (5 bases). V lost 6 bases and J 5 bases, leaving 20 bases between the germline ends. Germline CDR1 MNHEY, CDR2 SVGAGI. The CDR3 loop spans 15 amino acids. The CDR3 here is CASSPSGTGVNEQYF. The CDR3 bases are TGTGCCAGCAGCCCCTCAGGTACAGGTGTGAACGAGCAGTACTTC.

This rearrangement joins TRBV20-1 to TRBJ2-2; a weak D match, TRBD2 (5 bases). The V end lost 5 bases, the J end lost 5 bases, and 6 bases lay between the germline ends. The CDR3 covers 11 residues. Germline-derived CDR1 and CDR2 are DFQATT and SNEGSKA (reference sequence). The CDR3 coding sequence is TGCAGTGCTGGGGAGACCGGGGAGCTGTTTTTT. It codes for CSAGETGELFF.

The chain has TRBV4-1 and TRBJ2-1; maybe TRBD2 (5 bases). Germline V gene lookup returns CDR1 MGHRA and CDR2 YSYEKL. This CDR3 is built from 15 residues. Trimming took off 0 bases at V and 9 bases at J, with 15 bases between the two ends. CDR3 nucleotides: TGCGCCAGCAGCCAAGAAGGAACGGGGATGGCTGAGCAGTTCTTC. Its translation is CASSQEGTGMAEQFF.

The J gene is TRBJ2-7, the V gene TRBV20-1, with D possibly matching TRBD1 (6 bases). Germline V lookup: CDR1 DFQATT, CDR2 SNEGSKA (reference sequence). This CDR3 has 13 residues. V lost 3 bases and J lost 5, with 14 bases in between. The CDR3 reads CSASSQGFNEQYF. The CDR3 nucleotides are TGCAGTGCTAGTAGTCAGGGGTTCAACGAGCAGTACTTC.

The J gene is TRBJ2-1, the V gene TRBV5-6, with 7 bases matching TRBD1. The V and J ends lost 5 bases and 4 bases, in that order; junction bases with no gene match: 6. The CDR3 spans 14 residues. Germline CDR1 SGHDT, CDR2 YYEEEE. In nucleotides, the CDR3 is TGTGCCAGCAGAGGGGGCAGGGGTTACAATGAGCAGTTCTTC. It translates to CASRGGRGYNEQFF.

V gene TRBV18 combines with J gene TRBJ2-3; D might be TRBD2 (6 bases). Trimming took 1 base from V and 2 from J, leaving 10 bases between them. Germline CDR1 is KGHSH and CDR2 is LQKENI. The CDR3 contains 15 residues. CDR3 bases: TGTGCCAGCTCACCACGGGGGGAATCCACAGATACGCAGTATTTT. Its translation is CASSPRGESTDTQYF.

V usage is TRBV9 and J usage is TRBJ1-1, with 9 bases identical to TRBD1. This CDR3 region has 17 residues. Germline CDR1 is SGDLS and CDR2 is YYNGEE. V lost 4 bases and J lost 1; bases outside the gene matches: 11. CDR3 nucleotide sequence: TGTGCCAGCAGCAGAGATGACAGGGGGGTCGGGAACACTGAAGCTTTCTTT. It encodes CASSRDDRGVGNTEAFF.

CDR3 sequence (DNA): TGTGCCTGGAGTGTTAGACTCGGACAGGGTTCCACTGAAGCTTTCTTT. It specifies CAWSVRLGQGSTEAFF. V and J are TRBV30 and TRBJ1-1, with 8 bases fitting TRBD1. V lost 0 bases, J lost 4 bases, and 10 bases stayed unmatched. There are 16 residues in the CDR3. Per germline, CDR1 GTSNPN and CDR2 SVGIG (reference sequence).

This clone was observed once. V usage is TRBV18 and J usage is TRBJ2-2; D possibly corresponds to TRBD1 (5 bases). This CDR3 is 16 amino acids long. CDR1 and CDR2 (germline): KGHSH, LQKENI. With 0 bases removed from V and 1 base from J, the gap between germline ends came to 9 bases. Here the CDR3 DNA reads TGTGCCAGCTCACCACCGCGAAGGGGGAACACCGGGGAGCTGTTTTTT. Its protein product is CASSPPRRGNTGELFF. Using reference TRBV18 and TRBJ2-2 for the parts outside the CDR3, the full variable domain is NAGVMQNPRHLVRRRGQEARLRCSPMKGHSHVYWYRQLPEEGLKFMVYLQKENIIDESGMPKERFSAEFPKEGPSILRIQQVVRGDSAAYFCASSPPRRGNTGELFFGEGSRLTVL.

This clone showed up just once. The chain joins TRBV5-4 to TRBJ1-2; tentatively, D is TRBD1 (6 bases). Trimming took off 0 bases at V and 5 bases at J, with 8 bases between the two ends. The CDR3 runs 13 residues. Germline CDR1 is SGHNT and CDR2 is YYREEE (reference sequence). The CDR3 sequence is CASSLEQGYGYTF. For the CDR3, the DNA is TGTGCCAGCAGCTTGGAACAGGGATATGGCTACACCTTC.

V and J are TRBV28 and TRBJ2-3; TRBD2 matches 7 bases. Germline lookup yields CDR1 MDHEN and CDR2 SYDVKM. V lost 2 bases, J lost 1 base, and 3 bases stayed unmatched. The CDR3 sequence is 15 residues long. The CDR3 spells CASSLPLAGTDTQYF. The CDR3 nucleotides read TGTGCCAGCAGTTTACCTCTAGCGGGCACAGATACGCAGTATTTT.

Details on this clone: A far larger clone is a single base away, which makes a read error likely. The chain combines TRBV2 with TRBJ2-7, with D perhaps TRBD1 (5 bases). The germline V gene has CDR1 SNHLY and CDR2 FYNNEI. CDR3 size: 11 residues. The V and J ends lost 6 bases and 3 bases respectively, with 6 bases between them. CDR3 amino acids: CASRQGYEQYF. Here the CDR3 DNA reads TGTGCCAGCAGGCAGGGCTACGAGCAGTACTTC. Together with reference TRBV2 and TRBJ2-7, the CDR3 gives the full variable domain: EPEVTQTPSHQVTQMGQEVILRCVPISNHLYFYWYRQILGQKVEFLVSFYNNEISEKSEIFDDQFSVERPDGSNFTLKIRSTKLEDSAMYFCASRQGYEQYFGPGTRLTVT.

This chain joins TRBV19 and TRBJ2-7; 8 nucleotides agree with TRBD2. V lost 3 bases to trimming and J lost 3 bases; unmatched junction nucleotides: 7. This CDR3 has 15 amino acids. Germline values: CDR1 LNHDA, CDR2 SQIVND (reference sequence). The chain's CDR3 is CASSIDGGENYEQYF. The DNA for the CDR3 is TGTGCCAGTAGTATTGACGGGGGGGAAAACTACGAGCAGTACTTC.

The genes are TRBV5-5 and TRBJ1-5, with 9 bases that match TRBD1. Per the germline V gene, CDR1 is SGHKS and CDR2 is YYEKEE (reference sequence). CDR3 size: 16 residues. V was pared by 4 bases and J by 7 bases, with 12 bases of the junction left unmatched. The CDR3 region has the DNA TGTGCCAGCAGCAAGGCGGGACAGGGTCGTCTACAGCCCCAGCATTTT. This encodes CASSKAGQGRLQPQHF. Drawing the rest from reference TRBV5-5 and TRBJ1-5, the complete variable domain is DAGVTQSPTHLIKTRGQQVTLRCSPISGHKSVSWYQQVLGQGPQFIFQYYEKEERGRGNFPDRFSARQFPNYSSELNVNALLLGDSALYLCASSKAGQGRLQPQHFGDGTRLSIL.

The V gene is TRBV2, the J gene TRBJ2-5; D not certain. This CDR3 spans 12 amino acids. Germline-derived CDR1 and CDR2 are SNHLY and FYNNEI. V was pared by 6 bases and J by 4 bases, with 9 bases between. The chain's CDR3 is CASRSRGETQYF. CDR3 DNA: TGTGCCAGCAGGAGCCGTGGAGAGACCCAGTACTTC.

The chain joins TRBV9 to TRBJ1-1, with TRBD1 matching 8 bases. The CDR3 runs 15 residues. V trimming: 0 bases; J trimming: 5 bases; junction bases outside the gene matches: 6. The germline gives CDR1 SGDLS, CDR2 YYNGEE. The CDR3 reads CASSVEGRTGTEAFF. DNA for the CDR3: TGTGCCAGCAGCGTAGAGGGGCGGACAGGGACTGAAGCTTTCTTT.

DNA for the CDR3: TGTGCCAGCAGCTTGGGACTAGCGAGCCAAGAGACCCAGTACTTC. Its translation: CASSLGLASQETQYF. The chain carries TRBV5-5 and TRBJ2-5, with TRBD2 identical over 8 bases. V lost 0 bases and J lost 1; bases outside the gene matches: 2. This CDR3 region has 15 residues. CDR1 and CDR2 (germline): SGHKS, YYEKEE (reference sequence).

The chain joins TRBV4-1 to TRBJ1-1; TRBD1 agrees at 8 bases. V trimming: 4 bases; J trimming: 1 base; junction bases outside the gene matches: 5. There are 15 residues in the CDR3. Germline CDR1 MGHRA, CDR2 YSYEKL. In nucleotides, the CDR3 is TGCGCCAGCAGCCCAGGGGGCGCGGAGAACACTGAAGCTTTCTTT. Translated, it gives CASSPGGAENTEAFF.

This clone showed up just once. The chain uses TRBV2 and TRBJ2-2; D gene uncertain. From germline, CDR1 is SNHLY and CDR2 FYNNEI. The CDR3 runs to 16 residues. The V end was cut by 0 bases, the J end by 4 bases, with 12 bases between. The CDR3 DNA sequence: TGTGCCAGCAGTGAAGCAGACCAGGCAGTCACCGGGGAGCTGTTTTTT. Its protein product is CASSEADQAVTGELFF.

The chain links TRBV6-5 to TRBJ2-7; 7 bases fit TRBD2. Germline CDR1 and CDR2: MNHEY and SVGAGI. The CDR3 has 13 residues. J was trimmed by 1 base and V by 10 bases; bases with no gene match: 7. CDR3 in DNA: TGTGCCACCATTTCTAGCGGATCCTACGAGCAGTACTTC. Amino acids: CATISSGSYEQYF.

The rearrangement links TRBV10-1 to TRBJ2-1; 10 nucleotides align to TRBD2. Trimming at V came to 3 bases and at J to 5 bases, leaving 4 bases not matched to a gene. Looked up from germline, CDR1 is WNHNN and CDR2 is SYGVQD (reference sequence). This CDR3 region has 15 residues. The CDR3 region is CASSDGLAGDNEQFF. CDR3 sequence (DNA): TGCGCCAGCAGTGATGGGCTAGCGGGGGACAATGAGCAGTTCTTC.

This rearrangement joins TRBV5-1 to TRBJ2-7; 10 bases map to TRBD1. V was pared by 0 bases and J by 5 bases, with 5 bases of the junction left unmatched. This CDR3 has 15 amino acids. Germline CDR1 SGHRS, CDR2 YFSETQ. This CDR3 is CASSLEGTGVDEQYF. The DNA of the CDR3 is TGCGCCAGCAGCTTGGAGGGGACAGGGGTGGACGAGCAGTACTTC.

In this sample, this clone turned up a few times. The chain has TRBV7-9 and TRBJ2-3; a possible D gene is TRBD2 (5 bases). The CDR3 contains 12 residues. The germline V and J ends were trimmed by 0 bases and 12 bases, with 10 bases remaining between them. CDR1 SEHNR and CDR2 FQNEAQ come from the germline V gene (reference sequence). CDR3 in amino acids: CASSLARGLQYF. The CDR3 DNA is TGTGCCAGCAGCTTAGCAAGAGGGCTTCAGTATTTT.

The rearrangement links TRBV7-5 to TRBJ2-5; TRBD1, the D gene given by the table, was not confirmed from the DNA. TRBV7-5 is described as a pseudogene. The CDR3 extends over 8 amino acids. The CDR3 nucleotides are TGTGCCAGAAGCGGCCGGTACTTC. The encoded protein is CARSGRYF.

V gene TRBV4-1 combines with J gene TRBJ1-3, with a tentative D call TRBD1 (5 bases). Germline V gene sequence: CDR1 MGHRA, CDR2 YSYEKL. The CDR3 runs 17 residues. Trimming pared 4 bases from V and 0 bases from J, leaving 16 bases between. The CDR3 region is CASSPSGGASSGNTIYF. The CDR3 DNA is TGCGCCAGCAGCCCCTCGGGGGGAGCTTCCTCTGGAAACACCATATATTTT.

This clone was counted a single time. The J gene is TRBJ2-7, the V gene TRBV3-1 (or the pseudogene TRBV3-2); 10 bases line up with TRBD2. The CDR3 contains 15 residues. Germline CDR1 and CDR2: LGHDT and YNNKEL (reference sequence). Trimming removed 1 base from V and 3 bases from J; junction bases left unmatched: 3. CDR3 sequence (DNA): TGTGCCAGCAGCCAAGGACCTAGCGGGGGCTACGAGCAGTACTTC. Translation gives CASSQGPSGGYEQYF.